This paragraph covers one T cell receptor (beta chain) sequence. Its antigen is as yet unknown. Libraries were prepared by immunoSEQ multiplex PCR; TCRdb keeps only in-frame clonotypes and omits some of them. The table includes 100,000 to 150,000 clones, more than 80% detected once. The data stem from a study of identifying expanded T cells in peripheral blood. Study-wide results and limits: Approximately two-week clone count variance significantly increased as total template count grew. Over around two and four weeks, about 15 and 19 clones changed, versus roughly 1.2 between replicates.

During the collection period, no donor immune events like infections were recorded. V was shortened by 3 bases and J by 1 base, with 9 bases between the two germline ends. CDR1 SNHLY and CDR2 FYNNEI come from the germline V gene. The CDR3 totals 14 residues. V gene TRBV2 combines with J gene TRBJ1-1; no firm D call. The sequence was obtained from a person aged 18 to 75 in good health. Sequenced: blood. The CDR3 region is CASSDPTENTEAFF. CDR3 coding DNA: TGTGCCAGCAGTGACCCCACAGAGAACACTGAAGCTTTCTTT.